The 2 T cell receptor beta chains in this list originate from one sample, sequenced in a study of T cell responses to AZD1222 COVID-19 vaccine. TCRdb's table, derived via immunoSEQ multiplex PCR, lists solely in-frame clones and lacks some. In the table there are around 150,000 clones, roughly 94% of which are singletons. The sample here was peripheral blood, taken 28 days after the second AZD1222 dose. The source is an adult who received the AZD1222 COVID-19 vaccine.

CDR3: CASKDNEQFF. The CDR3 nucleotides read TGTGCCAGCAAGGATAATGAGCAGTTCTTC. The chain has TRBV28 and TRBJ2-1; the D is unclear. V lost 7 bases and J 7 bases, leaving 5 bases between the germline ends. The CDR3 has 10 residues. Germline loops: CDR1 MDHEN, CDR2 SYDVKM.

The count of this clone is one. The chain is built from TRBV4-1 and TRBJ2-5; the D is unclear. This CDR3 spans 13 amino acids. The V end lost 8 bases, the J end lost 5 bases, and 15 bases lay between the germline ends. The germline gives CDR1 MGHRA, CDR2 YSYEKL. Here the CDR3 reads CASQPELEETQYF. The CDR3 region has the DNA TGCGCCAGCCAGCCTGAGCTGGAGGAGACCCAGTACTTC.